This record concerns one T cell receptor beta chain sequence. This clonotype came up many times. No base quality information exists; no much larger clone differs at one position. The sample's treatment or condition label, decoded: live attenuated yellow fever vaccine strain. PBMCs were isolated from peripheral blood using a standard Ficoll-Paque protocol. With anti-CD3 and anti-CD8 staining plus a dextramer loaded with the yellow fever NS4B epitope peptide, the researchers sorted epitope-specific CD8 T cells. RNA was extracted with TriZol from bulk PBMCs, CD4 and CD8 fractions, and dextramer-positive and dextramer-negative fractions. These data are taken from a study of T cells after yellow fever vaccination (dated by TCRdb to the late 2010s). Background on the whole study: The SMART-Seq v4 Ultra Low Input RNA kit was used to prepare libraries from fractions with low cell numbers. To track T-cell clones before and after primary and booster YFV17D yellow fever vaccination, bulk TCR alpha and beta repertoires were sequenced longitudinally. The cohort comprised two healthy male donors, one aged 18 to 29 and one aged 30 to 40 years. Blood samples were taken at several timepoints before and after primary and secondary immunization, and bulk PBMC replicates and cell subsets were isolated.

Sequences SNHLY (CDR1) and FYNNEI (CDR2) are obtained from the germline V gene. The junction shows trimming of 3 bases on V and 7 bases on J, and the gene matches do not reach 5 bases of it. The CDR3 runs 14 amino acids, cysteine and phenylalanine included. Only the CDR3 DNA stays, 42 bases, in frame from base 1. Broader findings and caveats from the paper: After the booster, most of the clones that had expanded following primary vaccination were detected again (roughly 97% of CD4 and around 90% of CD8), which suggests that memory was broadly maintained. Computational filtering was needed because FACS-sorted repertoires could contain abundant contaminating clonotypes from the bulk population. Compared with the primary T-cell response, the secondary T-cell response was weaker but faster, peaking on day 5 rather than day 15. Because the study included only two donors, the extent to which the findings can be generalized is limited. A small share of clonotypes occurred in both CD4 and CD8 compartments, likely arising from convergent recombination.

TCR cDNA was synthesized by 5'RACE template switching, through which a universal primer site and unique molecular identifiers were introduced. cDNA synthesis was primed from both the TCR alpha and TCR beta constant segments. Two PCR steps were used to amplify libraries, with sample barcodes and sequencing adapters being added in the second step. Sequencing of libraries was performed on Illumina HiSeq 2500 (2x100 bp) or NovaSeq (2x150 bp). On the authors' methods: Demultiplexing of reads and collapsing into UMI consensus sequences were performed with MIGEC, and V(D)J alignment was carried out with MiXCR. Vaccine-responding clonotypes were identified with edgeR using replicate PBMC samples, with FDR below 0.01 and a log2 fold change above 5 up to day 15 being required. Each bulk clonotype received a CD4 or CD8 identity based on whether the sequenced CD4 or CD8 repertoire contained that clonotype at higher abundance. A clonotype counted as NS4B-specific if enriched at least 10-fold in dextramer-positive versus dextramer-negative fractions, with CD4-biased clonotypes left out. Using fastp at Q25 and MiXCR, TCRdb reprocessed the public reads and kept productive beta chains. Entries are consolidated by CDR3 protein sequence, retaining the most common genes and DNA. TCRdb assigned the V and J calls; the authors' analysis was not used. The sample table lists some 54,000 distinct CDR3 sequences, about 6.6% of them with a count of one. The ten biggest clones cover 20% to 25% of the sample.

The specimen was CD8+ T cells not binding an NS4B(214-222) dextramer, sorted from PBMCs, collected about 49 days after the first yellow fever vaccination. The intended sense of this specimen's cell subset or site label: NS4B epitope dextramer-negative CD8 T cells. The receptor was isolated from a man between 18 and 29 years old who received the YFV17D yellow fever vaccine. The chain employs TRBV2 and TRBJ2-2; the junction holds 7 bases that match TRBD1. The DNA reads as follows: TGTGCCAGCAGTGATAGGGGGCGCTTCGGGGAGCTGTTTTTT. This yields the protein CASSDRGRFGELFF.